The rows below give T cell receptor beta chains drawn from one sample of a study of shared clonotypes between healthy human individuals. Assay used: immunoSEQ multiplex PCR; TCRdb lists only in-frame clones, some missing. The sample lists just over 2,000,000 clones, about 95% occurring once. What was sequenced was naive CD8+ T cells sorted from blood. These receptors were taken from a man younger than 35 in good health. Each CDR3 is given without its conserved first and last residue. Rows give clone size only sometimes, using once, few, many, or a class for an expanded clone.

>TRBJ2-3|TRBV4-1|.
ASSPNGLGTDTQY
>TRBJ1-1|TRBV6-5|.
ASSPGTAPEAF
>TRBJ1-5|TRBV4-3|.
ASSQDDSRGAQPQH
>TRBJ2-7|TRBV6-1|once
ASSGAGVSAYEQY
>TRBJ2-3|TRBV27|.
ASSLTTSGEVDTQY
>TRBJ2-1|TRBV15|.
ATSERGYEQF
>TRBJ2-7|TRBV7-9|once
ASSLALGLFSYEQY
>TRBJ1-1|TRBV29-1|.
SVPRPPGNSEAF
>TRBJ1-2|TRBV7-3|.
ASSFVSGYGYT
>TRBJ2-7|TRBV11-2|.
ASSPGQGSYEQY
>TRBJ2-3|TRBV27|.
ASSFLALARDTQY
>TRBJ1-2|TRBV7-9|.
ASSQAQGESYGYT
>TRBJ1-1|TRBV5-5|.
ASSFFGENTEAF
>TRBJ2-2|TRBV4-1|.
ASSQERVGEGDTGELF
>TRBJ2-7|TRBV9|.
ASSPGTGAYEQY
>TRBJ2-2|TRBV6-5|.
ASSPSGELF
>TRBJ1-2|TRBV9|.
ASSVGVREDYGYT
>TRBJ2-1|TRBV29-1|.
SVGGTAVEQF
>TRBJ1-2|TRBV6-5|.
ASSYGQGDGYT
>TRBJ2-3|TRBV5-1|.
ASRLWAGGTDTQY
>TRBJ1-1|TRBV5-8|once
ASSLTGTWDTEAF
>TRBJ2-7|TRBV2|.
ASSLDRAYEQY
>TRBJ1-6|TRBV27|.
ASSFASGSYNSPLH
>TRBJ2-2|TRBV4-3|once
ASSPQGLNTGELF
>TRBJ2-7|TRBV10-3|.
ATGTSAMGEQY
>TRBJ2-2|TRBV6-5|.
ASSWGERAGELF
>TRBJ1-1|TRBV18|.
ASSPEGGAGEGNTEAF
>TRBJ2-1|TRBV6-4|.
ASSDSAGGYNEQF
>TRBJ1-1|TRBV11-3|.
ASSLSGVLNTEAF
>TRBJ1-2|TRBV2|.
ASSDNRNYGYT
>TRBJ1-2|TRBV7-2|.
ASSLAGTGGPTDYGYT
>TRBJ1-5|TRBV2|.
ASSEGPMAGGLVSNQPQH
>TRBJ2-5|TRBV7-2|.
ASSEWTSGREETQY
>TRBJ2-5|TRBV2|.
ASSEALGTGPYQETQY
>TRBJ2-1|TRBV9|.
ASSTGGGTLQF
>TRBJ2-7|TRBV5-6|.
ASSLAVLAGDSYEQY
>TRBJ2-3|TRBV4-2|.
ASSQDFLPGGPTDTQY
>TRBJ1-1|TRBV7-9|.
ASTPLGGKGTEAF
>TRBJ2-3|TRBV6-1|.
ASSDWGDTQY
>TRBJ2-5|TRBV5-1|.
ASSLEASLAAQETQY
>TRBJ2-1|TRBV4-2|.
ASSPSSQGKDNEQF
>TRBJ1-6|TRBV19|.
ATATGDHSPLH
>TRBJ2-7|TRBV30|.
AWSVSGDEQY
>TRBJ1-1|TRBV11-3|.
ASSFGTGNTEAF
>TRBJ2-3|TRBV29-1|.
SVRATDTQY